This T cell receptor beta chain is drawn from a study of blood T cell repertoires in COVID-19. Whole-study context: Sites across the United States, Italy and Spain contributed samples from acute and convalescent COVID-19. T cells, B-cell-depleted T cells, or PBMCs provided the cDNA or gDNA that served as material.

TCRdb keeps only in-frame clones here, not all; method: immunoSEQ multiplex PCR. The sample yields fewer than 300,000 clones, more than 70% seen once. V shed 0 bases, J shed 4 bases, and the junction held 3 bases outside the gene matches. The CDR3 covers 17 residues. Germline V CDR1 and CDR2: SGDLS, YYNGEE. This rearrangement joins TRBV9 to TRBJ2-1; TRBD2 matches at 14 bases. The source of this sequence is a woman aged 18-29 years with acute or convalescent COVID-19. The source material was peripheral blood. CDR3 nucleotides: TGTGCCAGCAGCGTAGGGACTAGCGGGGGGAAATACAATGAGCAGTTCTTC. It encodes CASSVGTSGGKYNEQFF.